Following are 15 T cell receptor beta chains from one sample sequenced in a study of shared clonotypes between healthy human individuals. This table comes from immunoSEQ multiplex PCR, and its TCRdb copy is limited to in-frame clones, with some not included. This sample has some 530,000 clones, with 60% to 80% found just once. The sample consisted of PBMCs. All receptors come from a woman between 35 and 50 years old in good health. Some clones in this sample may be carry-over from other donors' samples.

This clone is a singleton in its sample. This chain connects TRBV25-1 to TRBJ1-4; 8 bases align to TRBD1. V lost 6 bases and J lost 6; bases outside the gene matches: 0. The CDR3 spans 12 residues. Germline values: CDR1 MGHDK, CDR2 SYGVNS. The CDR3 bases are TGTGCCAGCAGACAGGGGGATGAAAAACTGTTTTTT. It specifies CASRQGDEKLFF.

The rearrangement links TRBV11-3 to TRBJ2-5; 7 bases align to TRBD1. CDR1 is SGHNT and CDR2 is YENEEA in the germline V gene. J lost 5 bases, V lost 5 bases, and 14 bases had no gene match. The length of the CDR3 is 16 residues. The CDR3 reads CASSAPRQGEGETQYF. The CDR3 DNA sequence: TGTGCCAGCAGCGCTCCGAGACAGGGAGAAGGGGAGACCCAGTACTTC.

The gene calls are TRBV27 and TRBJ2-7, with D hard to call. The V and J ends lost 7 bases and 8 bases respectively, with 15 bases between them. This CDR3 is built from 12 residues. Germline V gene sequence: CDR1 MNHEY, CDR2 SMNVEV (reference sequence). CDR3 amino acids: CASTPFRVKQYF. In nucleotides, the CDR3 is TGTGCCAGCACCCCCTTTCGGGTAAAGCAGTACTTC.

This clone has just a few counts. The chain uses TRBV4-2 and TRBJ2-7; tentatively, D is TRBD1 (5 bases). The V end was cut by 0 bases, the J end by 6 bases, with 15 bases between. This CDR3 is 15 amino acids long. CDR1 LGHNA and CDR2 YNFKEQ come from the germline V gene. In DNA form, the CDR3 reads TGTGCCAGCAGCCAAGATCTCAGGGTGTCTGTCGAGCAGTACTTC. It specifies CASSQDLRVSVEQYF.

The V call is TRBV6-1, the J call TRBJ2-1, with 12 bases aligning to TRBD2. The V gene's germline CDR1 is MNHNS and CDR2 SASEGT. CDR3 length equals 15 residues. V trimming: 6 bases; J trimming: 9 bases; junction bases outside the gene matches: 9. The chain's CDR3 is CASRASGRARGEQFF. Written as DNA, the CDR3 is TGTGCCAGCAGGGCTAGCGGGAGGGCCAGGGGTGAGCAGTTCTTC.

The chain carries TRBV18 and TRBJ1-2; 7 nucleotides match TRBD1. Losses at the gene ends were 6 bases for V and 3 bases for J; bases not matched to a gene: 13. Germline CDR1 and CDR2: KGHSH and LQKENI. This CDR3 has 16 residues. CDR3 sequence reads: CASSPPRQGVHYGYTF. The CDR3 DNA follows: TGTGCCAGCTCGCCGCCCCGACAGGGAGTGCACTATGGCTACACCTTC.

This clone was seen a single time. This chain uses TRBV30 with TRBJ1-4, with D possibly matching TRBD1 (5 bases). Germline V CDR1 and CDR2: GTSNPN, SVGIG (reference sequence). V was pared by 3 bases and J by 4 bases, with 12 bases between. CDR3 length: 14 residues. The chain's CDR3 is CAWSPRGSNEKLFF. Here the CDR3 DNA reads TGTGCCTGGAGCCCTAGGGGTAGTAATGAAAAACTGTTTTTT.

The chain couples TRBV7-3 to TRBJ2-1, with TRBD1 matching over 8 bases. The CDR3 consists of 15 residues. Germline-derived CDR1 and CDR2 are SGHTA and FQGTGA. Trimming cost V 5 bases and J 4 bases; bases outside gene matches: 7. The DNA for the CDR3 is TGTGCCAGCAGCGCACAGGGACAGGAATACAATGAGCAGTTCTTC. Protein product: CASSAQGQEYNEQFF.

J is TRBJ1-1 and V is TRBV4-2, with D perhaps matching TRBD1 (6 bases). Germline CDR1 reads LGHNA; CDR2 reads YNFKEQ. The length of the CDR3 is 15 residues. Trimming removed 7 bases from V and 5 bases from J, with 20 bases in between. The CDR3 protein is CASTRQARSGTEAFF. CDR3 bases: TGTGCCAGCACCCGACAGGCCCGCTCTGGTACTGAAGCTTTCTTT.

The V call is TRBV30, the J call TRBJ2-7, with D possibly matching TRBD1 (5 bases). Germline V gene sequence: CDR1 GTSNPN, CDR2 SVGIG (reference sequence). V lost 1 base to trimming and J lost 2 bases, with 12 bases between them. This CDR3 region has 14 residues. CDR3 bases: TGTGCCTGGAGTGAAGGCAGGGAACCCTACGAGCAGTACTTC. This sequence encodes CAWSEGREPYEQYF.

The genes are TRBV28 and TRBJ2-5; no definite D call. CDR3 size: 13 residues. In germline, CDR1 is MDHEN, CDR2 SYDVKM. Trimming pared 5 bases from V and 4 bases from J, leaving 11 bases between. CDR3: CASSPMGLETQYF. DNA of the CDR3: TGTGCCAGCAGTCCTATGGGGTTAGAGACCCAGTACTTC.

This clone showed up just once. Being one base from a much bigger clone, this may be a read error. Different DNA sequences within this sample yield the same CDR3. The V and J genes are TRBV18 and TRBJ2-7; D is perhaps TRBD2 (5 bases). Germline lookup yields CDR1 KGHSH and CDR2 LQKENI. V dropped 9 bases and J dropped 6 bases, with 15 bases sitting between them. The CDR3 loop spans 12 amino acids. The CDR3 coding sequence is TGTGCCAGTTCCTCAGGCAGCGGCGAGCAGTACTTC. Translated, it gives CASSSGSGEQYF.

The rearrangement uses TRBV6-1 and TRBJ2-5; D is perhaps TRBD2 (6 bases). V was trimmed by 8 bases and J by 8 bases, leaving 21 bases between them. The CDR3 has 14 amino acids. Germline V gene lookup returns CDR1 MNHNS and CDR2 SASEGT. This CDR3 reads CASGSSPWGDTQYF. The CDR3 DNA reads TGTGCCAGCGGTAGTAGCCCGTGGGGGGACACCCAGTACTTC.

This chain joins TRBV7-2 and TRBJ2-1, with D maybe TRBD1 (6 bases). V dropped 1 base and J dropped 5 bases, with 12 bases sitting between them. The CDR3 loop spans 15 amino acids. Germline values: CDR1 SGHTA, CDR2 FQGNSA. The CDR3 sequence is CASSLVLGAHNEQFF. CDR3 bases: TGTGCCAGCAGCTTAGTATTGGGGGCCCACAATGAGCAGTTCTTC.

On this clone itself: A much larger clone sits a single nucleotide away, making a read error possible. This sequence joins TRBV5-4 and TRBJ2-5, with a tentative D call TRBD2 (6 bases). Trimming took off 4 bases at V and 5 bases at J, with 18 bases between the two ends. This CDR3 has 15 residues. In germline, CDR1 is SGHNT, CDR2 YYREEE (reference sequence). DNA of the CDR3: TGTGCCAGCAGCCGGAGGGTAGCGGAGGGGGAGACCCAGTACTTC. It specifies CASSRRVAEGETQYF.